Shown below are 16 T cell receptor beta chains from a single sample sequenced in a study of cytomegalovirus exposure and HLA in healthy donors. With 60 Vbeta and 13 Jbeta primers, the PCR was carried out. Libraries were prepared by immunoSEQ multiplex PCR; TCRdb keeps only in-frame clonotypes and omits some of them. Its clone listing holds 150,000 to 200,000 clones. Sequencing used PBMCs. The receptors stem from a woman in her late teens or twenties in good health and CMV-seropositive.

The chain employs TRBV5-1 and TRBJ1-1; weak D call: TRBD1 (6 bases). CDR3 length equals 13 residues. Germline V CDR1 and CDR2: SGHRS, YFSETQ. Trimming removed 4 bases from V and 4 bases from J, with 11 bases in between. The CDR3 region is CASSREGGTEAFF. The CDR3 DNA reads TGCGCCAGCAGCCGGGAAGGGGGCACTGAAGCTTTCTTT.

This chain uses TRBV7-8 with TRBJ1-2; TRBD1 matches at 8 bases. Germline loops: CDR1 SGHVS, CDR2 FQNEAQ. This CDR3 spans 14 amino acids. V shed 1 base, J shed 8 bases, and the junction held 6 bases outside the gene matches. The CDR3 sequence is CASSLVPGGGGYTF. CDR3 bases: TGTGCCAGCAGCTTAGTTCCAGGGGGCGGCGGCTACACCTTC. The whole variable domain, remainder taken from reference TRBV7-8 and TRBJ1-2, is GAGVSQSPRYKVAKRGQDVALRCDPISGHVSLFWYQQALGQGPEFLTYFQNEAQLDKSGLPSDRFFAERPEGSVSTLKIQRTQQEDSAVYLCASSLVPGGGGYTFGSGTRLTVV.

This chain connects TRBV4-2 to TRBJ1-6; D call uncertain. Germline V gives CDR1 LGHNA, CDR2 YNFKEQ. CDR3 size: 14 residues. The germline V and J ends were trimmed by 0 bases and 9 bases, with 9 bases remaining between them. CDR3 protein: CASSQDWRSSPLHF. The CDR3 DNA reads TGTGCCAGCAGCCAAGACTGGAGGTCTTCACCCCTCCACTTT.

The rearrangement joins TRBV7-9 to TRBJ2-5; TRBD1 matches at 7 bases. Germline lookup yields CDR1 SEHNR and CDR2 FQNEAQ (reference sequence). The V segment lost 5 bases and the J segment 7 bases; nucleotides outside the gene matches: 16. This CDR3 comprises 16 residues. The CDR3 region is CASSRQGDSLSGTQYF. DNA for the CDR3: TGTGCCAGCAGCCGACAAGGGGACAGCCTGTCGGGGACCCAGTACTTC.

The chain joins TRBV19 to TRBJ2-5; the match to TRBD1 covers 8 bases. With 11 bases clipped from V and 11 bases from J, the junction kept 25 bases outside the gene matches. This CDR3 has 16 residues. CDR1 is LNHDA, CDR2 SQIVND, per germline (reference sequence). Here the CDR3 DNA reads TGTGCCTCCCGCGCCGGGGAGACAGGGGCCCAACACAAGCAGTACTTC. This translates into CASRAGETGAQHKQYF.

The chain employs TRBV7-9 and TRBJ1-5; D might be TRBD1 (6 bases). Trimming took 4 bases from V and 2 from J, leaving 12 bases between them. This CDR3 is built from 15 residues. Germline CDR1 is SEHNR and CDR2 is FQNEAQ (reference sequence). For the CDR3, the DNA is TGTGCCAGCAGCTCAACAGGGCCCGGCAATCAGCCCCAGCATTTT. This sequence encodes CASSSTGPGNQPQHF.

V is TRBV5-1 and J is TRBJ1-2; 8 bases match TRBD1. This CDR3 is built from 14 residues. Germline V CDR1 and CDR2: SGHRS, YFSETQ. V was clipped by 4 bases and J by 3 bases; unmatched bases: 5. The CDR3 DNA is TGCGCCAGCAGCGTCTCGGGACAGGACTATGGCTACACCTTC. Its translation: CASSVSGQDYGYTF.

CDR3 bases: TGTGCCAGCAGCCCGCTCGGACAGGTTCCATCCTACGAGCAGTACTTC. Encoded protein: CASSPLGQVPSYEQYF. The rearrangement links TRBV7-8 to TRBJ2-7; 7 bases align to TRBD1. In germline, CDR1 is SGHVS, CDR2 FQNEAQ. The ends lost 5 bases at V and 1 base at J; junction bases unmatched: 11. This CDR3 comprises 16 residues.

The chain's CDR3 is CALAGRGNEKLFF. The CDR3, as DNA: TGTGCCCTGGCGGGGAGGGGGAATGAAAAACTGTTTTTT. The rearrangement links TRBV30 to TRBJ1-4; TRBD1 might be the D (6 bases). Germline V gives CDR1 GTSNPN, CDR2 SVGIG (reference sequence). The length of the CDR3 is 13 residues. V was clipped by 8 bases and J by 5 bases, with 15 bases between them. The full variable domain, in which reference TRBV30 and TRBJ1-4 provide the parts outside the CDR3, is SQTIHQWPATLVQPVGSPLSLECTVEGTSNPNLYWYRQAAGRGLQLLFYSVGIGQISSEVPQNLSASRPQDRQFILSSKKLLLSDSGFYLCALAGRGNEKLFFGSGTQLSVL.

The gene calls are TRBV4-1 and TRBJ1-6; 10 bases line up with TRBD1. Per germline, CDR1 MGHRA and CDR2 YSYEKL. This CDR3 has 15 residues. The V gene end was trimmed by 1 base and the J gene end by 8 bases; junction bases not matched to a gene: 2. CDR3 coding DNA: TGCGCCAGCAGCCAAGGGGGGACAGGGGATTCACCCCTCCACTTT. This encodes CASSQGGTGDSPLHF.

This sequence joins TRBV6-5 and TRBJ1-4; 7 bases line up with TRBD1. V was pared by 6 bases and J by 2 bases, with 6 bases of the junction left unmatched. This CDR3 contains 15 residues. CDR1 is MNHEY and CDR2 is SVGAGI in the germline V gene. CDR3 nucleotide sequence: TGTGCCAGCAGAGACAGGGCTATGACTAATGAAAAACTGTTTTTT. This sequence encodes CASRDRAMTNEKLFF.

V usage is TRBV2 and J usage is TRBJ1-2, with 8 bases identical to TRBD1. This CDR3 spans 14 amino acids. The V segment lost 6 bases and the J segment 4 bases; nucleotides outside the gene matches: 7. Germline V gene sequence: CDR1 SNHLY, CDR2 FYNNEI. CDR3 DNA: TGTGCCAGCAGCGGCGACAGGGGCGTCTATGGCTACACCTTC. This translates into CASSGDRGVYGYTF.

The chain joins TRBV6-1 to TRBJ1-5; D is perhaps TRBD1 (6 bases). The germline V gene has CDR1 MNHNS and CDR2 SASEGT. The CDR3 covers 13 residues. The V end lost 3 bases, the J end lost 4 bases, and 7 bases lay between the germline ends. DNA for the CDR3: TGTGCCAGCAGTGATCAGGGGAATCAGCCCCAGCATTTT. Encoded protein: CASSDQGNQPQHF.

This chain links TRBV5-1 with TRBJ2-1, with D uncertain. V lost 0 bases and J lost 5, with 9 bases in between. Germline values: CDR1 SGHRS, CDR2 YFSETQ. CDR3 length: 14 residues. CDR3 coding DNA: TGCGCCAGCAGCTTGGGATATAGAAACAATGAGCAGTTCTTC. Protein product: CASSLGYRNNEQFF.

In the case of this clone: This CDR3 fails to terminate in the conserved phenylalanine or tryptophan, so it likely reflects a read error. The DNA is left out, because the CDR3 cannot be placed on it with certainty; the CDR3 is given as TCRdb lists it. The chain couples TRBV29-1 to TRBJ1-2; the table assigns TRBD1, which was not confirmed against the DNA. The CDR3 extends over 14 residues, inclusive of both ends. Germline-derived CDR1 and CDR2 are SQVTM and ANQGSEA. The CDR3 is CSVEEGRRGQSIMA.

The chain's CDR3 is CASSQVPGRYGYTF. For the CDR3, the DNA is TGCGCCAGCAGCCAAGTTCCGGGGAGATATGGCTACACCTTC. The chain joins TRBV4-1 to TRBJ1-2; no clear D gene. V dropped 1 base and J dropped 5 bases, with 11 bases sitting between them. Germline V lookup: CDR1 MGHRA, CDR2 YSYEKL. The CDR3 consists of 14 residues.